Listed below are T cell receptor beta chains from one sample, sequenced in a study of OX40 agonist ivuxolimab in advanced cancers. Clones were sequenced by immunoSEQ multiplex PCR, and TCRdb holds only the in-frame ones, with some missing. Here the sample spans 75,000 to 95,000 clones, approximately 90% being singletons. Sequenced material: CD4+ or CD8+ T cells sorted from blood, taken in a trial of the OX40 agonist ivuxolimab. The receptor source for this set is an adult with an advanced solid tumor such as melanoma, head and neck, liver or kidney cancer. CDR3s include the opening cysteine and the closing phenylalanine or tryptophan. Fields, in order: clone size, V gene, D gene, J gene, CDR3 DNA, CDR3 protein. D genes are given only for firm matches. Only part of the rows carry a size: once, few, many, or a class if the clone is expanded.

-	TRBV7-9	-	TRBJ1-1	TGTGCCAGCAGCTTAGGGGCGAACACTGAAGCTTTCTTT	CASSLGANTEAFF
-	TRBV4-1	-	TRBJ2-7	TGCGCCAGCAGCCGGGGGGACCAAATCACCTACGAGCAGTACTTC	CASSRGDQITYEQYF
-	TRBV29-1	-	TRBJ2-3	TGCAGCGTTGCGGGACTGTACACAGATACGCAGTATTTT	CSVAGLYTDTQYF
-	TRBV5-4	-	TRBJ2-7	TGTGCCAGCAGCTTGGGACCACTCGGTGAGCAGTACTTC	CASSLGPLGEQYF
-	TRBV5-4	-	TRBJ1-4	TGTGCCAGCAGCTTGGCCAGGGGAGGCGAAAAACTGTTTTTT	CASSLARGGEKLFF
-	TRBV20-1	-	TRBJ2-3	TGCAGTGCTAGTAGGAGGGATACGCAGTATTTT	CSASRRDTQYF
-	TRBV29-1	-	TRBJ1-2	TGCAGCGTTGACCCCGAGGCTGGCTACACCTTC	CSVDPEAGYTF
once	TRBV18	-	TRBJ1-1	TGTGCCAGCTCACTTACTTTTACAGAGGAAGCTTTCTTT	CASSLTFTEEAFF
once	TRBV15	TRBD1	TRBJ2-5	TGTGCCACCAGCCGGGACAGGGGGCGGGAAGAGACCCAGTACTTC	CATSRDRGREETQYF
-	TRBV7-7	TRBD1	TRBJ2-5	TGTGCTAGCAGCTTAGGCGTACAGGGGGTGGAGACCCAGTACTTC	CASSLGVQGVETQYF
-	TRBV5-1	TRBD1	TRBJ2-7	TGCGCCAGCAAATTGGGACAGCCCAGTTTTTACGAGCAGTACTTC	CASKLGQPSFYEQYF
-	TRBV10-3	TRBD1	TRBJ2-7	TGTGCCATCAGTGGGGGACAGGGGTACGAGCAGTACTTC	CAISGGQGYEQYF
-	TRBV6-5	-	TRBJ1-1	TGTGCCAGCAGTTCCGCAGGGAACACTGAAGCTTTCTTT	CASSSAGNTEAFF
-	TRBV27	TRBD2	TRBJ2-1	TGTGCCAGCAGCCTTGGGGGGGGGAGCTACTACAATGAGCAGTTCTTC	CASSLGGGSYYNEQFF
few	TRBV10-1	-	TRBJ1-1	TGCGCCAGCAGTGGGACGCGGGGCTTAGCTTTCTTT	CASSGTRGLAFF
-	TRBV18	TRBD1	TRBJ2-1	TGTGCCAGCTCCCGGGACAGGACCGAAGCAGTAGGGCAGTTCTTC	CASSRDRTEAVGQFF
-	TRBV6-6	-	TRBJ2-4	TGTGCCAGCAGTTACTCGATTAGCGGCAAAAACATTCAGTACTTC	CASSYSISGKNIQYF
-	TRBV19	-	TRBJ1-1	TGTGCCAGTAGTACCTCAGGGATCCCTGAAGCTTTCTTT	CASSTSGIPEAFF
-	TRBV29-1	-	TRBJ2-1	TGCAGCTCCTACAGGGGAGGCTCCTACAATGAGCAGTTCTTC	CSSYRGGSYNEQFF
-	TRBV2	TRBD2	TRBJ2-7	TGTGCCGGTTTAAGCGGGGGGTACTACGAGCAGTACTTC	CAGLSGGYYEQYF
-	TRBV21-1	-	TRBJ2-5	TGTGCCAGCGGAACAGGGGGCCAGGGGCTGGGAGAGACCCAGTACTTC	CASGTGGQGLGETQYF
once	TRBV7-9	-	TRBJ1-1	TGTGCCAGCAGCTTACGGTGGGGGGACACTGAAGCTTTCTTT	CASSLRWGDTEAFF
-	TRBV7-9	-	TRBJ1-1	TGTGCCAGCAGCTTGAACGAGAACACTGAAGCTTTCTTT	CASSLNENTEAFF
-	TRBV5-6	-	TRBJ2-1	TGTGCCAGCAGCTTTGGGCAGCAAAATGAGCAGTTCTTC	CASSFGQQNEQFF
-	TRBV30	-	TRBJ2-5	TGTGCCTGGAGTGTATCGGTGGGGACGGAGACCCAGTACTTC	CAWSVSVGTETQYF
once	TRBV6-1	-	TRBJ2-5	TGTGCCAGCAGCCCCTATAGGGAGACCCAGTACTTC	CASSPYRETQYF
-	TRBV12-5	TRBD1	TRBJ2-5	TGTGCTAGTGGTCACGGACAGGGAAGGGAGACCCAGTACTTC	CASGHGQGRETQYF
once	TRBV9	TRBD1	TRBJ2-6	TGTGCCAGCAGGGGGGACAGGGTAGGCAGTGGGGCCAACGTCCTGACTTTC	CASRGDRVGSGANVLTF
-	TRBV11-3	-	TRBJ2-5	TGTGCCAGCAGCGCCGTCCAAGAGACCCAGTACTTC	CASSAVQETQYF
once	TRBV7-6	TRBD1	TRBJ2-2	TGTGCCAGCAGCCCTCAAGGGGGCGCGAATCCGGCCGGGGAGCTGTTTTTT	CASSPQGGANPAGELFF
-	TRBV10-2	TRBD2	TRBJ2-3	TGCGCCAGCACCCCGGGGACTAGCGGGGACACAGATACGCAGTATTTT	CASTPGTSGDTDTQYF
once	TRBV19	-	TRBJ1-2	TGTGCCAGCATTCCGCAAAATCCGGGACTCCAGCGGTACACCTTC	CASIPQNPGLQRYTF
-	TRBV18	TRBD1	TRBJ2-3	TGTGCCAGCTCAAACAACGCGGACAGGGTTCCAGATACGCAGTATTTT	CASSNNADRVPDTQYF
-	TRBV12-5	TRBD2	TRBJ2-3	TGTGCTAGTGGTTTAACGGGACTAGCGGGCACCACAGATACGCAGTATTTT	CASGLTGLAGTTDTQYF
-	TRBV12-5	-	TRBJ1-4	TGTGCTAGTGGTTTGGGCGACAGTGAGAATGAAAAACTGTTTTTT	CASGLGDSENEKLFF
-	TRBV5-1	-	TRBJ2-3	TGCGCCAGCAGCTTGGGAAGCACAGATACGCAGTATTTT	CASSLGSTDTQYF
-	TRBV27	-	TRBJ1-3	TGTGCCAGCAAGAGTTCAGGAAACACCATATATTTT	CASKSSGNTIYF
-	TRBV5-1	TRBD2	TRBJ2-7	TGCGCCAGCAGCTTCAGTAGCGGGAGATCCTACGAGCAGTACTTC	CASSFSSGRSYEQYF
-	TRBV11-2	-	TRBJ2-7	TGTGCCAGCAGCACAAGGGACGTTTACCCCTACGAGCAGTACTTC	CASSTRDVYPYEQYF
-	TRBV29-1	TRBD1	TRBJ1-2	TGCAGCGTTGAAAGGGGGCCTGACTATGGCTACACCTTC	CSVERGPDYGYTF
-	TRBV7-7	-	TRBJ2-3	TGTGCTAGCACCCAGGACGCCTTCACAGATACGCAGTATTTT	CASTQDAFTDTQYF
-	TRBV5-4	-	TRBJ2-1	TGTGCCAGCAGCCCGTGGGCGGCGTCCTACAATGAGCAGTTCTTC	CASSPWAASYNEQFF
-	TRBV7-8	TRBD2	TRBJ2-3	TGTGCCAGCAGCCCGACGGGCGGGGGGGCAGATACGCAGTATTTT	CASSPTGGGADTQYF
-	TRBV6-1	-	TRBJ2-5	TGTGCCAGCAGTTTGGGGCTTTTGGAGACCCAGTACTTC	CASSLGLLETQYF
-	TRBV19	-	TRBJ2-2	TGTGCCAGTAGTAGGGGCGCGAACACCGGGGAGCTGTTTTTT	CASSRGANTGELFF
once	TRBV11-1	-	TRBJ1-1	TGTGCCAGCAGCTTAAGAGGATCCGCTTTCTTT	CASSLRGSAFF
-	TRBV30	-	TRBJ2-4	TGTGCCTGGAGTGTACAGGGTGGAGCCAAAAACATTCAGTACTTC	CAWSVQGGAKNIQYF
-	TRBV4-1	TRBD1	TRBJ2-1	TGCGCCAGCAGCCAGCGGGACAGGGGGCGCGATGGGCAGTTCTTC	CASSQRDRGRDGQFF
-	TRBV6-6	-	TRBJ1-2	TGTGCCAGCAGTTACTCGGGCTCGTATGGCTACACCTTC	CASSYSGSYGYTF
-	TRBV7-9	-	TRBJ1-6	TGTGCCAGCAGCTTAGGAGGGGATACCCTCCACTTT	CASSLGGDTLHF
-	TRBV30	TRBD2	TRBJ2-7	TGTGCCTGGTCGCGGGGGGCCTCCTACGAGCAGTACTTC	CAWSRGASYEQYF